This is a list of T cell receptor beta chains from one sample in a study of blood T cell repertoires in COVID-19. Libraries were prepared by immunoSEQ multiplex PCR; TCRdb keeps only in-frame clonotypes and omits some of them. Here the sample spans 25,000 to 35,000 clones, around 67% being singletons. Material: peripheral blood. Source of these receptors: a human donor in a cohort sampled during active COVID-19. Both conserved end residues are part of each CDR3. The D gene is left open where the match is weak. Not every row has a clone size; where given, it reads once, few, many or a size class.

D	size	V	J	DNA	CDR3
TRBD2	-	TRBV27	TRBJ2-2	TGTGCCAGCAGTGGCGGCGCGGGAGTGGCCACCGGGGAGCTGTTTTTT	CASSGGAGVATGELFF
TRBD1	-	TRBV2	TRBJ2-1	TGTGCCATCCGGGACAGGGGGCGCATCGTCGATGAGCAGTTCTTC	CAIRDRGRIVDEQFF
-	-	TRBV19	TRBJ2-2	TGTGCCAGTAGTATCCTGGACAGGAACACCGGGGAGCTGTTTTTT	CASSILDRNTGELFF
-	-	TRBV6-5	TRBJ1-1	TGTGCCAGCAGTTACATGAGTGAAGCTTTCTTT	CASSYMSEAFF
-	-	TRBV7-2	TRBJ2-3	TGTGCCAGCAGCTTAGGAGGGGGGGGGCAGGGTGATACGCAGTATTTT	CASSLGGGGQGDTQYF
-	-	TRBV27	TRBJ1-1	TGTGCCAGTATACAGGGAAACACCCCAAACACTGAAGCTTTCTTT	CASIQGNTPNTEAFF
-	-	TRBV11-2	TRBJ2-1	TGTGCCAGCAGCTTATTGTATGGGGGGAACAATGAGCAGTTCTTC	CASSLLYGGNNEQFF
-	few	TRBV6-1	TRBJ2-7	TGTGCCAGCAGTGAAGCGCGGTATTCGGGGATTAGCTCCTACGAGCAGTACTTC	CASSEARYSGISSYEQYF
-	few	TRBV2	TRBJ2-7	TGTGCCAGCAGTGCTGACAACCGCCCAACCTACGAGCAGTACTTC	CASSADNRPTYEQYF
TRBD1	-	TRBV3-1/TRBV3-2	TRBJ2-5	TGTGCCAGCAGCCAGAACCGGGACAGGGGAGAGACCCAGTACTTC	CASSQNRDRGETQYF
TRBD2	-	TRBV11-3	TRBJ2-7	TGTGCCAGCAGCTCCATTAGCGGGGGGGTTATTCAGTACGAGCAGTACTTC	CASSSISGGVIQYEQYF
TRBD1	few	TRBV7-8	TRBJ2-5	TGTGCCAGCAGCCTACAGGGGCGTGAGACCCAGTACTTC	CASSLQGRETQYF
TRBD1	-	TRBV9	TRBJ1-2	TGTGCCAGCAGCGTAGGGGGGACAGGGGGCTACTATGGCTACACCTTC	CASSVGGTGGYYGYTF
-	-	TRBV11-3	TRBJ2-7	TGTGCCAGCAGCTTAGTTCCGGGGGGCCCCTCAAGCTCCTACGAGCAGTACTTC	CASSLVPGGPSSSYEQYF
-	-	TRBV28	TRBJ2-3	TGTGCCAGCAGTTTATGGTGGCAGGCTGTCACAGATACGCAGTATTTT	CASSLWWQAVTDTQYF
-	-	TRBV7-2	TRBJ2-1	TGTGCCAGCAGCTCGAAGACGGGGGGCGCCTACAATGAGCAGTTCTTC	CASSSKTGGAYNEQFF
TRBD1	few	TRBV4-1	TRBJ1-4	TGCGCCAGCAGCCAAGGGGGGGACAGGAATGAAAAACTGTTTTTT	CASSQGGDRNEKLFF
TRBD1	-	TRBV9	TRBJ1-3	TGTGCCAGCAGCGTAGAAGGACAGGGACTCTCTGGAAACACCATATATTTT	CASSVEGQGLSGNTIYF
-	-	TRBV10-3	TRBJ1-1	TGTGCCATCAGTGATCGCAGGGAGAACACTGAAGCTTTCTTT	CAISDRRENTEAFF
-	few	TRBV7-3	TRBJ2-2	TGTGCCAGCAGCTCTCAGTTAACCGGGGAGCTGTTTTTT	CASSSQLTGELFF
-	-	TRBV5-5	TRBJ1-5	TGTGCCAGCAGCTTGGGTAGGGGCTTTTTGCAGCCCCAGCATTTT	CASSLGRGFLQPQHF
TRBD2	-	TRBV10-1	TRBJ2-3	TGCGCCACCCCTTGGACTAGCCGCCCTCCTCGTACGCAGTATTTT	CATPWTSRPPRTQYF
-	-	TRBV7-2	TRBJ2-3	TGTGCCAGCAGCCCAGATGCGGGGAGGTGGAATACGCAGTATTTT	CASSPDAGRWNTQYF
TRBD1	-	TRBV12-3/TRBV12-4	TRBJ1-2	TGTGCCAGCAGTTCAGGGGGCGTCTATGGCTACACCTTC	CASSSGGVYGYTF
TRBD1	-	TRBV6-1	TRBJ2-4	TGTGCCAGCAGTGAAGTGAGGACAGGGGGCAAAAACATTCAGTACTTC	CASSEVRTGGKNIQYF
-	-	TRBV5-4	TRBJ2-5	TGTGCCAGCAGCTTGGGGACAGCCCAAGAGACCCAGTACTTC	CASSLGTAQETQYF
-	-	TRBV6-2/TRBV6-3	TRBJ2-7	TGTGCCAGCAGTCTCCGGGACAACTCCTACGAGCAGTACTTC	CASSLRDNSYEQYF
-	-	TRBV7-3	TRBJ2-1	TGTGCCAGCAGCTCCGGGTTGGGTGAGCAGTTCTTC	CASSSGLGEQFF
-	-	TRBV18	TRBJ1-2	TGTGCCAGCTCACGGGGCCCCAACTATGGCTACACCTTC	CASSRGPNYGYTF
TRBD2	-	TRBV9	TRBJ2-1	TGTGCCAGCAGCGTACTAGCGGGGAACAATGAGCAGTTCTTC	CASSVLAGNNEQFF
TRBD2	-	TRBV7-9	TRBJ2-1	TGTGCCAGCAGCTTGCCCGCGACTCTAGCGGGGGAATACAATGAGCAGTTCTTC	CASSLPATLAGEYNEQFF
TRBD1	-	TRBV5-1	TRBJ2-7	TGCGCCAGCAGAATTTCCGGGACAGGGCTCTACGAGCAGTACTTC	CASRISGTGLYEQYF
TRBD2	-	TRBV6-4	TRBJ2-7	TGTGCCAGCGGTAGCGGGAGGAACTACGAGCAGTACTTC	CASGSGRNYEQYF
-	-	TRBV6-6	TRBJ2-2	TGTGCCAGCAGCCAAGGGGGGGGGCACAACACCGGGGAGCTGTTTTTT	CASSQGGGHNTGELFF
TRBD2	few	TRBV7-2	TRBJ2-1	TGTGCCAGCAGCTTAGCCATAACGACTAGCGGGAGGGGGAATGAGCAGTTCTTC	CASSLAITTSGRGNEQFF
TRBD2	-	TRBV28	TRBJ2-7	TGTGCCAGCAGTTCCCCTGGGACTAGCGACTACGAGCAGTACTTC	CASSSPGTSDYEQYF
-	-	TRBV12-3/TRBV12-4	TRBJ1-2	TGTGCCAGCAGTCGGGCAGGGGATGGCTACACCTTC	CASSRAGDGYTF
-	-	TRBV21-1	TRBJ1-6	TGTGCCAGCTTGATAGGGACAGGTATAGACTCCTATAATTCACCCCTCCACTTT	CASLIGTGIDSYNSPLHF
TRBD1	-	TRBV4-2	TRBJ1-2	TGTGCCAGCAGCGCTCGGACAGGGTCAGCTTTAAGGCCTAACTATGGCTACACCTTC	CASSARTGSALRPNYGYTF
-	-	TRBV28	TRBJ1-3	TGTGCCAGCAGCCAAGACAGTCTCTCTGGAAACACCATATATTTT	CASSQDSLSGNTIYF
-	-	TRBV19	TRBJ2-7	TGTGCCAGTACCTATAAACCGTGGGAGGCTAGCGAGCAGTACTTC	CASTYKPWEASEQYF
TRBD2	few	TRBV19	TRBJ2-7	TGTGCCAGTAGTGCCCGTAAACTAGCGGGAAGCGAGCAGTACTTC	CASSARKLAGSEQYF
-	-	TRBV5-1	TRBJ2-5	TGCGCCAGCAGCTTGGGCGTACAGGCCGTCCAAGAGACCCAGTACTTC	CASSLGVQAVQETQYF
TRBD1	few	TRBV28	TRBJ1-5	TGTGCCAGCAGTTTAGGGACAGGGAGGCCTCAGCCCCAGCATTTT	CASSLGTGRPQPQHF
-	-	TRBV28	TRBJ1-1	TGTGCCAGCGGGTTGGTAGGGGGGGCCACTGAAGCTTTCTTT	CASGLVGGATEAFF
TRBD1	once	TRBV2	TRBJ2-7	TGTGCCAGCAGCCGACAGGGCTACGAGCAGTACTTC	CASSRQGYEQYF
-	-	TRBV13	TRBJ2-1	TGTGCCAGTGCCTCGCTACTCAATGAGCAGTTCTTC	CASASLLNEQFF
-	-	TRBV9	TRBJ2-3	TGTGCCAGCAGCCCTCAAATCAGTAGCACAGATACGCAGTATTTT	CASSPQISSTDTQYF
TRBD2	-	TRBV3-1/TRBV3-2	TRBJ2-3	TGTGCCAGCATCCTTTCGGGAGGGCCTAAAGATACGCAGTATTTT	CASILSGGPKDTQYF
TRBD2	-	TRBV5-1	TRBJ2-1	TGCGCCAGCAGTGATAGCGGGAACTACAATGAGCAGTTCTTC	CASSDSGNYNEQFF
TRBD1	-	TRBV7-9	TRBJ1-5	TGTGCCAGCAGCAGGACAGGGCTCAATCAGCCCCAGCATTTT	CASSRTGLNQPQHF
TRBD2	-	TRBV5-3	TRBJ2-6	TGTGCCAGAAGCTGGGCGGGAGGGCCCATCTCTGGGGCCAACGTCCTGACTTTC	CARSWAGGPISGANVLTF
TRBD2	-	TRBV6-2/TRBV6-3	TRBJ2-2	TGTGCCAGCAGTTACCCGACTAGCGGGGGCACCGGGGAGCTGTTTTTT	CASSYPTSGGTGELFF
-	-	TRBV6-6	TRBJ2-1	TGTGCCAGCAGTAGGGAGCGGAGGGGCTCCTACAATGAGCAGTTCTTC	CASSRERRGSYNEQFF
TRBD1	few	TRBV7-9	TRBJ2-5	TGTGCCAGCAGCCCCCGCGGGACAGGGGGTTATGAGACCCAGTACTTC	CASSPRGTGGYETQYF
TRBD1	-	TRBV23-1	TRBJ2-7	TGCGCCAGCAGTCAACGGGGACAGACAAACTACGAGCAGTACTTC	CASSQRGQTNYEQYF
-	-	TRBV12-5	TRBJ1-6	TGTGCTAGTGGTTTGGCCCCGTACAGTTCACCCCTCCACTTT	CASGLAPYSSPLHF
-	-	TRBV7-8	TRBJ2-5	TGTGCCAGCAGCTCCCGACTAGTAACCCATCGACAGACCCAGTACTTC	CASSSRLVTHRQTQYF